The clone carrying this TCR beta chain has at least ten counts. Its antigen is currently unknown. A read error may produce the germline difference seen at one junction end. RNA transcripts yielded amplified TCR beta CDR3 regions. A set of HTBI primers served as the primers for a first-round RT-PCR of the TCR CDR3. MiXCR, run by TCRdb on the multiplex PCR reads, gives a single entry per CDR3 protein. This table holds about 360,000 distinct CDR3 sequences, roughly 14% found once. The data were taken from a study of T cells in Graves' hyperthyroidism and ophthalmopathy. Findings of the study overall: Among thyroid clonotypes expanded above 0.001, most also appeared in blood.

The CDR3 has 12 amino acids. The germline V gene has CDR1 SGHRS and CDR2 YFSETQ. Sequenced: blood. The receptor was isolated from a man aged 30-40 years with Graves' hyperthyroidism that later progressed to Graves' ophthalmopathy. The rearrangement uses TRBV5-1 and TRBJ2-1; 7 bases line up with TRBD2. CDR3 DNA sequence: TGTGCCAGCAGCCGCGGGGGCAATGAGCAGTTCTTC. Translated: CASSRGGNEQFF.